The 5 T cell receptor beta chains listed next were all sequenced from one sample in a study of a mutant IDH1 vaccine in newly diagnosed glioma. The protocol was immunoSEQ multiplex PCR, while the TCRdb copy is restricted to in-frame clones and leaves out a portion. The sample has 85,000 to 100,000 clones, roughly 77% seen once. As to time point: baseline, week 1 (first vaccination visit). Described treatment: pre-vaccination baseline after standard-of-care therapy. The source material was PBMCs, sampled from a glioma patient treated with radiotherapy, temozolomide or both. These receptors originate from a middle-aged man with glioma.

This clone was seen more than once but under ten times. Likely a read error: the CDR3 ends without its conserved phenylalanine or tryptophan. The DNA is omitted, as the CDR3 cannot be located on it reliably, and the CDR3 follows TCRdb's listing. This chain joins TRBV30 and TRBJ2-7. The germline V gene encodes CDR1 GTSNPN and CDR2 SVGIG (reference sequence). Counting both end residues, the CDR3 totals 8 amino acids. The CDR3 loop is CAWSETYS.

The V and J genes are TRBV5-6 and TRBJ2-1; 7 bases map to TRBD2. The germline gives CDR1 SGHDT, CDR2 YYEEEE. The CDR3 has 17 amino acids. V dropped 4 bases and J dropped 0; count of bases not matched to a gene: 10. CDR3 coding DNA: TGTGCCAGCAGCATCTCTAGCGGCGGGAGCTCCTACAATGAGCAGTTCTTC. Amino acids: CASSISSGGSSYNEQFF.

The gene calls are TRBV11-1 and TRBJ1-2; no clear D. The CDR3 sequence is 13 residues long. Germline assignment: CDR1 SGHAT and CDR2 FQDESV (reference sequence). V shed 1 base and J shed 5 bases, with 8 bases lying between them. CDR3 in amino acids: CASSLGGAYGYTF. In DNA form, the CDR3 reads TGTGCCAGCAGCTTAGGAGGTGCTTATGGCTACACCTTC.

V usage is TRBV30 and J usage is TRBJ1-2; D not resolved. Germline V lookup: CDR1 GTSNPN, CDR2 SVGIG (reference sequence). The V gene lost 1 base and the J gene lost 8 bases, with 20 bases spanning the gap. The CDR3 has 15 residues. The CDR3: CAWSDLFRPQDGYTF. CDR3 coding DNA: TGTGCCTGGAGTGATTTGTTTAGGCCCCAGGACGGCTACACCTTC.

The genes are TRBV6-6 and TRBJ1-3, with D possibly matching TRBD1 (6 bases). The CDR3 sequence is 14 residues long. The V and J ends lost 6 bases and 9 bases respectively, with 18 bases between them. Per germline, CDR1 MNHNY and CDR2 SVGAGI (reference sequence). The chain's CDR3 is CASRDSGPVGTIYF. Here the CDR3 DNA reads TGTGCCAGCAGGGACAGCGGTCCTGTTGGCACCATATATTTT.